This T cell receptor (beta chain) came from a study of blood T cell repertoires in COVID-19. Study-level information: The analysed material was cDNA or gDNA that came from T cells, B-cell-depleted T cells, or PBMCs.

This clone was detected only once. V dropped 1 base and J dropped 5 bases, with 13 bases sitting between them. The CDR3 contains 15 residues. From germline, CDR1 is MNHNS and CDR2 SASEGT. In the study's own analysis: Estimation of nucleated cell counts was performed using reference gene primer amplification. Clones were sequenced by immunoSEQ multiplex PCR, and TCRdb holds only the in-frame ones, with some missing. V and J calls and clone size are given by that table; D and trimming were obtained from the DNA. The sample lists about 430,000 clones, roughly 88% occurring once. Adults between about 18 and 95 years of age took part from fewer than 30 US areas. Self-reported history from a screening survey and questionnaire set each donor's cohort.

This chain joins TRBV6-1 and TRBJ2-3, with D perhaps TRBD1 (5 bases). The clonotype originates from a woman in her late teens or twenties who had been exposed to COVID-19. Sequencing was done on a sample of PBMCs or T cells enriched from blood (not recorded which). CDR3 region: CASSEGGLEGDTQYF. The DNA of the CDR3 is TGTGCCAGCAGTGAAGGGGGCCTTGAAGGAGATACGCAGTATTTT.